Following are 25 T cell receptor beta chains from one sample sequenced in a study of blood T cell repertoires in COVID-19. Clones were read by immunoSEQ multiplex PCR, and TCRdb kept only the in-frame ones, dropping some. The sample comprises about 66,000 clones, 86% of which are singletons, and roughly 6.9% rests with the top ten. The material sequenced was peripheral blood. The receptors here all came from a man aged 50-59 years with active COVID-19.

V is TRBV6-5 and J is TRBJ2-2; TRBD1 matches 10 bases. With V trimmed by 4 bases and J by 7 bases, 6 bases remained unmatched. Germline V gene data show CDR1 as MNHEY and CDR2 as SVGAGI. CDR3 length equals 15 residues. The CDR3 region is CASSSGTGEIGELFF. The CDR3 DNA reads as TGTGCCAGCAGTTCCGGGACAGGGGAGATCGGGGAGCTGTTTTTT.

This chain connects TRBV11-3 to TRBJ1-4; unclear D gene. The CDR3 length is 14 residues. Trimming removed 0 bases at V and 9 bases at J, with 11 bases between. Germline V CDR1 and CDR2: SGHNT, YENEEA. This chain's CDR3 is CASSLDGLEKKLFF. CDR3 DNA sequence: TGTGCCAGCAGCTTAGATGGCCTCGAAAAAAAACTGTTTTTT.

The chain employs TRBV27 and TRBJ1-2, with TRBD1 matching over 9 bases. Looked up from germline, CDR1 is MNHEY and CDR2 is SMNVEV (reference sequence). V shed 7 bases, J shed 7 bases, and the junction held 13 bases outside the gene matches. This CDR3 is 15 amino acids long. CDR3 amino acids: CASTNPGTGSVGYTF. CDR3 in DNA: TGTGCCAGCACCAACCCCGGGACAGGGTCTGTTGGCTACACCTTC.

The rearrangement uses TRBV5-1 and TRBJ2-5; TRBD1 is a possible D gene (5 bases). The CDR3 is 13 residues long. Trimming pared 0 bases from V and 7 bases from J, leaving 10 bases between. CDR1 SGHRS and CDR2 YFSETQ come from the germline V gene. The CDR3 spells CASSLERGRTQYF. In nucleotides, the CDR3 is TGCGCCAGCAGCTTGGAAAGGGGCCGGACCCAGTACTTC.

The chain combines TRBV3-1 (or the pseudogene TRBV3-2) with TRBJ2-5; 9 nucleotides match TRBD2. There are 14 residues in the CDR3. Germline CDR1 and CDR2: LGHDT and YNNKEL (reference sequence). Trimming cost V 2 bases and J 6 bases; bases outside gene matches: 4. As DNA, the CDR3 is TGTGCCAGCAGCCAACGCGGGGGGGCGCAGACCCAGTACTTC. Its protein product is CASSQRGGAQTQYF.

The table lists this clone with a few counts. V gene TRBV6-5 combines with J gene TRBJ1-1; 7 bases agree with TRBD1. After removal of 1 base from V and 6 bases from J, the junction contained 2 bases not matched to a gene. The CDR3 is 13 residues long. Germline V gene lookup returns CDR1 MNHEY and CDR2 SVGAGI. This CDR3 is CASSYFQGAEAFF. Here the CDR3 DNA reads TGTGCCAGCAGTTACTTTCAGGGGGCTGAAGCTTTCTTT.

In its sample, this clone was seen a few times. The genes are TRBV5-5 and TRBJ1-6; possible D gene TRBD1, 6 bases. This CDR3 region has 13 residues. CDR1 and CDR2 from the germline V gene are SGHKS and YYEKEE (reference sequence). V was shortened by 4 bases and J by 10 bases, with 12 bases between the two germline ends. The CDR3 reads CASSVTGQSPLHF. CDR3 sequence (DNA): TGTGCCAGCAGCGTAACAGGGCAATCACCCCTCCACTTT.

The V and J genes are TRBV12-3 or TRBV12-4 and TRBJ2-3; D ambiguous. V was clipped by 6 bases and J by 11 bases, with 15 bases between them. This CDR3 spans 12 amino acids. In DNA, the CDR3 is TGTGCCAGCAGCTCACTGCGAATCGGGCAGTATTTT. It encodes CASSSLRIGQYF.

This clone was seen just once. The rearrangement links TRBV24-1 to TRBJ1-5; no clear D. This CDR3 region has 12 residues. The V gene lost 3 bases and the J gene lost 4 bases, with 3 bases spanning the gap. In germline, CDR1 is KGHDR, CDR2 SFDVKD. Written as DNA, the CDR3 is TGTGCCACCAGTGATCCTAATCAGCCCCAGCATTTT. Amino acids: CATSDPNQPQHF.

The CDR3 nucleotides are TGTGCCAGCACCCTTCGCGGGGCGAACTATGGCTACACCTTC. This gives the protein CASTLRGANYGYTF. V gene TRBV5-4 combines with J gene TRBJ1-2, with D tentatively TRBD1 (5 bases). The V end was cut by 6 bases, the J end by 2 bases, with 14 bases between. The CDR3 spans 14 residues. CDR1 and CDR2 from the germline V gene are SGHNT and YYREEE (reference sequence).

The V gene is TRBV7-9, the J gene TRBJ2-7; D possibly corresponds to TRBD1 (6 bases). This CDR3 has 13 residues. Between the trimmed V and J ends, which lost 5 bases and 3 bases, there was a span of 11 bases. The germline gives CDR1 SEHNR, CDR2 FQNEAQ (reference sequence). CDR3 in amino acids: CASSHTQGYEQYV. The CDR3, as DNA: TGTGCCAGCAGCCATACACAGGGCTACGAGCAGTACGTC.

The V call is TRBV10-2, the J call TRBJ2-7; D unclear. Per the germline V gene, CDR1 is WSHSY and CDR2 is SAAADI. The CDR3 runs to 14 residues. The germline V and J ends were trimmed by 6 bases and 2 bases, with 14 bases remaining between them. CDR3 sequence reads: CASRSLAVAYEQYF. The CDR3 nucleotides read TGCGCCAGCAGATCCCTTGCGGTTGCCTACGAGCAGTACTTC.

V usage is TRBV19 and J usage is TRBJ2-3, with D possibly matching TRBD2 (7 bases). The CDR3 is 16 amino acids. Between the trimmed V and J ends, which lost 6 bases and 4 bases, there was a span of 20 bases. CDR1 is LNHDA and CDR2 is SQIVND in the germline V gene (reference sequence). The CDR3 DNA reads as TGTGCCAGTAGGGAGGGATGGGGGCGGGGGCCAGATACGCAGTATTTT. The encoded protein is CASREGWGRGPDTQYF.

CDR3 nucleotides: TGTGCCAGCAGCCCCCAGGGTATCTACGAGCAGTACTTC. It encodes CASSPQGIYEQYF. The rearrangement joins TRBV2 to TRBJ2-7; the D gene is possibly TRBD1 (5 bases). Germline V gene lookup returns CDR1 SNHLY and CDR2 FYNNEI. The CDR3 loop spans 13 amino acids. The V end was cut by 6 bases, the J end by 3 bases, with 12 bases between.

The rearrangement links TRBV15 to TRBJ2-2; 10 bases match TRBD1. V lost 4 bases to trimming and J lost 0 bases; unmatched junction nucleotides: 14. The CDR3 contains 20 residues. Germline CDR1 LNHNV, CDR2 YYDKDF (reference sequence). In DNA, the CDR3 is TGTGCCACCAGCACCCACCCTGGGGGGGACAGGGGATCGAACACCGGGGAGCTGTTTTTT. This translates into CATSTHPGGDRGSNTGELFF.

CDR3 in amino acids: CASSLGDSMNTEAFF. CDR3 coding DNA: TGCGCCAGCAGCTTAGGGGACAGCATGAACACTGAAGCTTTCTTT. The chain employs TRBV5-1 and TRBJ1-1, with TRBD1 matching over 7 bases. Germline CDR1 is SGHRS and CDR2 is YFSETQ. The V and J ends lost 2 bases and 0 bases, in that order; junction bases with no gene match: 4. There are 15 residues in the CDR3.

With respect to this clone: In the same sample, other DNA sequences code for this CDR3. The V and J genes are TRBV5-1 and TRBJ1-3; D perhaps matches TRBD1 (5 bases). V was clipped by 4 bases and J by 0 bases, with 8 bases between them. Germline assignment: CDR1 SGHRS and CDR2 YFSETQ. This CDR3 comprises 14 residues. CDR3 nucleotide sequence: TGCGCCAGCAGCCTAGACAGCTCTGGAAACACCATATATTTT. Amino acids: CASSLDSSGNTIYF.

This rearrangement joins TRBV7-6 to TRBJ2-3; 11 nucleotides align to TRBD2. CDR3 length equals 15 residues. V was clipped by 5 bases and J by 2 bases; unmatched bases: 3. Germline CDR1 is SGHVS and CDR2 is FNYEAQ. CDR3 amino acids: CASSGGLADTDTQYF. CDR3 coding DNA: TGTGCCAGCAGCGGGGGACTAGCGGACACAGATACGCAGTATTTT.

This clone was seen more than once but under ten times. The chain combines TRBV3-1 (or the pseudogene TRBV3-2) with TRBJ1-2, with D perhaps TRBD1 (5 bases). Trimming cost V 5 bases and J 9 bases, with 16 bases left between them. Per germline, CDR1 LGHDT and CDR2 YNNKEL (reference sequence). This CDR3 has 13 residues. The CDR3 here is CASSLGREVSYTF. In DNA, the CDR3 is TGTGCCAGCAGCTTGGGCAGGGAGGTGAGCTACACCTTC.

This clone was counted once. This chain joins TRBV7-8 and TRBJ1-5; 7 bases match TRBD1. CDR3 length: 18 amino acids. Germline V lookup: CDR1 SGHVS, CDR2 FQNEAQ. V shed 5 bases, J shed 5 bases, and the junction held 18 bases outside the gene matches. CDR3 sequence reads: CASSRGTANSRGYQPQHF. The CDR3 DNA sequence: TGTGCCAGCAGCCGAGGGACAGCAAATTCGAGAGGGTATCAGCCCCAGCATTTT. Based on the CDR3 plus reference TRBV7-8 and TRBJ1-5, the full variable domain is GAGVSQSPRYKVAKRGQDVALRCDPISGHVSLFWYQQALGQGPEFLTYFQNEAQLDKSGLPSDRFFAERPEGSVSTLKIQRTQQEDSAVYLCASSRGTANSRGYQPQHFGDGTRLSIL.

The chain joins TRBV30 to TRBJ2-1; 10 nucleotides align to TRBD2. The CDR3 consists of 16 residues. The V gene's germline CDR1 is GTSNPN and CDR2 SVGIG (reference sequence). V shed 0 bases and J 3 bases; nucleotides not matched to a gene: 5. CDR3 sequence: CAWSVRLAGVYNEQFF. In DNA, the CDR3 is TGTGCCTGGAGTGTCCGGCTAGCGGGGGTCTACAATGAGCAGTTCTTC.

This clone was found a few times. The chain is built from TRBV6-5 and TRBJ2-1; D might be TRBD2 (5 bases). Germline V CDR1 and CDR2: MNHEY, SVGAGI. V lost 6 bases and J 6 bases, leaving 12 bases between the germline ends. The CDR3 length is 13 residues. This CDR3 is CASRYPLGNEQFF. In nucleotides, the CDR3 is TGTGCCAGCAGATACCCACTAGGCAATGAGCAGTTCTTC.

The chain employs TRBV19 and TRBJ1-2; no clear D. Germline V gene lookup returns CDR1 LNHDA and CDR2 SQIVND (reference sequence). The CDR3 runs 15 residues. V lost 5 bases and J 4 bases, leaving 17 bases between the germline ends. CDR3: CASSLDGAYFYGYTF. CDR3 nucleotide sequence: TGTGCCAGTAGTCTTGACGGAGCCTATTTCTATGGCTACACCTTC.

The V gene is TRBV5-1, the J gene TRBJ2-2, with 7 bases aligning to TRBD1. V shed 0 bases, J shed 6 bases, and the junction held 2 bases outside the gene matches. The CDR3 is made up of 14 amino acids. Germline V lookup: CDR1 SGHRS, CDR2 YFSETQ. The CDR3 nucleotides are TGCGCCAGCAGCTTGGGAGGGGGCGCCGGGGAGCTGTTTTTT. This codes for CASSLGGGAGELFF.

V usage is TRBV6-2 or TRBV6-3 and J usage is TRBJ1-5, with TRBD1 matching over 9 bases. V gave up 6 bases and J gave up 4 bases; unmatched junction bases: 7. Germline V gene lookup returns CDR1 MNHEY and CDR2 SVGEGT. This CDR3 spans 15 amino acids. The CDR3 reads CASSPTGGGNQPQHF. In DNA form, the CDR3 reads TGTGCCAGCAGCCCCACAGGGGGCGGGAATCAGCCCCAGCATTTT.